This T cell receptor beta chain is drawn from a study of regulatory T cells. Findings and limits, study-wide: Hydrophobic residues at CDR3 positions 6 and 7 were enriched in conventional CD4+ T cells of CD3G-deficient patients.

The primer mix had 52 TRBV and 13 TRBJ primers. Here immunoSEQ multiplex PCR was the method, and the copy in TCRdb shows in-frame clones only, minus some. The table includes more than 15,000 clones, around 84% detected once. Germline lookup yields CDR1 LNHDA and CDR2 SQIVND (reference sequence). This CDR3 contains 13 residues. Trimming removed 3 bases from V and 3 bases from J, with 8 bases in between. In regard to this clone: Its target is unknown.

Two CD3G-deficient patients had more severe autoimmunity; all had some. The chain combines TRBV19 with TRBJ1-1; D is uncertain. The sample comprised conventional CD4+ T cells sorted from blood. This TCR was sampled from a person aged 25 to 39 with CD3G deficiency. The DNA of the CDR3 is TGTGCCAGTAGTATGGTTCGGGACACTGAAGCTTTCTTT. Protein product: CASSMVRDTEAFF.